The rows below give T cell receptor beta chains drawn from one sample of a study of beta chain features in type 1 diabetes. Assay used: immunoSEQ multiplex PCR; TCRdb lists only in-frame clones, some missing. The data hold about 42,000 clones, with 50% observed a single time. The sequencing sample was made of stem cell memory CD4+ T cells from blood. All receptors come from a woman aged 30 to 39 in good health. Both conserved end residues are part of each CDR3. The D gene is left open where the match is weak. The size entry is marked missing in some rows and otherwise reads once, few, many or a size class.

j_call: TRBJ1-1
d_call: -
clone_size: few
v_call: TRBV27
cdr3_nt: TGTGCCAGCAGTTTAAACAGGGAAACTGAAGCTTTCTTT
cdr3_aa: CASSLNRETEAFF

j_call: TRBJ2-3
d_call: TRBD1
clone_size: few
v_call: TRBV9
cdr3_nt: TGTGCCAGCAGCGTAAAGCCAGGGGGCTTTTTTGGCACAGATACGCAGTATTTT
cdr3_aa: CASSVKPGGFFGTDTQYF

j_call: TRBJ1-4
d_call: TRBD1
clone_size: -
v_call: TRBV14
cdr3_nt: TGTGCCAGCAGCCAAAATCCCGGGACAGCTGGTTCAAAACTGTTTTTT
cdr3_aa: CASSQNPGTAGSKLFF

j_call: TRBJ2-7
d_call: -
clone_size: once
v_call: TRBV7-2
cdr3_nt: TGTGCCAGCAGCTTAAAATACGGAGACGAGCAGTACTTC
cdr3_aa: CASSLKYGDEQYF

j_call: TRBJ2-1
d_call: TRBD2
clone_size: once
v_call: TRBV29-1
cdr3_nt: TGCAGCGTTGGACGAGGCTCGGCTAGCGGGATGCGGGAGCAGTTCTTC
cdr3_aa: CSVGRGSASGMREQFF

j_call: TRBJ1-1
d_call: -
clone_size: -
v_call: TRBV28
cdr3_nt: TGTGCCAGCAGTTTCAGGGGACGCACTGAAGCTTTCTTT
cdr3_aa: CASSFRGRTEAFF

j_call: TRBJ2-7
d_call: -
clone_size: -
v_call: TRBV7-2
cdr3_nt: TGTGCCAGCAGCCGCTCGGGCTCCTACGAGCAGTACTTC
cdr3_aa: CASSRSGSYEQYF

j_call: TRBJ2-5
d_call: TRBD1
clone_size: few
v_call: TRBV7-9
cdr3_nt: TGTGCCAGCAGCTTAAATCTACAGGGGGGAGAGACCCAGTACTTC
cdr3_aa: CASSLNLQGGETQYF

j_call: TRBJ2-7
d_call: TRBD1
clone_size: -
v_call: TRBV5-1
cdr3_nt: TGCGCCAGCAGCCCGGTGGGACAGGGGGCATCGGCCGAGCAGTACTTC
cdr3_aa: CASSPVGQGASAEQYF

j_call: TRBJ2-3
d_call: TRBD2
clone_size: -
v_call: TRBV9
cdr3_nt: TGTGCCAGCAGCGACGGGACTAGCGTCACAGATACGCAGTATTTT
cdr3_aa: CASSDGTSVTDTQYF

j_call: TRBJ2-2
d_call: TRBD2
clone_size: -
v_call: TRBV7-2
cdr3_nt: TGTGCCAGCAGCCTACCAACTAGCGTTCCCGGGGAGCTGTTTTTT
cdr3_aa: CASSLPTSVPGELFF

j_call: TRBJ2-3
d_call: TRBD2
clone_size: once
v_call: TRBV19
cdr3_nt: TGTGCCAGTAGTATCACTAGCGGGAGCACAGATACGCAGTATTTT
cdr3_aa: CASSITSGSTDTQYF

j_call: TRBJ1-5
d_call: -
clone_size: -
v_call: TRBV29-1
cdr3_nt: TGCAGCGAACACGTTAATCAGCCCCAGCATTTT
cdr3_aa: CSEHVNQPQHF

j_call: TRBJ2-6
d_call: -
clone_size: -
v_call: TRBV11-2
cdr3_nt: TGTGCAGCGAGAGTACCTGGGGCCAACGTCCTGACTTTC
cdr3_aa: CAARVPGANVLTF

j_call: TRBJ2-7
d_call: -
clone_size: -
v_call: TRBV5-1
cdr3_nt: TGCGCCAGCAGCCCAGATTTTCTCGAGCAGTACTTC
cdr3_aa: CASSPDFLEQYF

j_call: TRBJ2-5
d_call: TRBD2
clone_size: -
v_call: TRBV7-6
cdr3_nt: TGTGCCAGCAGCTTATTCGGTCTAGCGGGAGCTGACGAGACCCAGTACTTC
cdr3_aa: CASSLFGLAGADETQYF

j_call: TRBJ1-4
d_call: -
clone_size: -
v_call: TRBV30
cdr3_nt: TGTGCCTGGAGTCACGGGGCAACTAATGAAAAACTGTTTTTT
cdr3_aa: CAWSHGATNEKLFF

j_call: TRBJ1-1
d_call: TRBD1
clone_size: -
v_call: TRBV28
cdr3_nt: TGTGCCAGCAGGGGGGGACAGCCGAACACTGAAGCTTTCTTT
cdr3_aa: CASRGGQPNTEAFF

j_call: TRBJ2-5
d_call: -
clone_size: -
v_call: TRBV19
cdr3_nt: TGTGCCAGTAGTATTGGAGGCAGGTACCAAGAGACCCAGTACTTC
cdr3_aa: CASSIGGRYQETQYF

j_call: TRBJ2-1
d_call: -
clone_size: few
v_call: TRBV5-4
cdr3_nt: TGTGCCAGCAGCTTGGTCACTAGCAGTGTCGATGAGCAGTTCTTC
cdr3_aa: CASSLVTSSVDEQFF

j_call: TRBJ2-5
d_call: -
clone_size: -
v_call: TRBV7-2
cdr3_nt: TGTGCCAGCAGCAAAACACGGGGATTGGAGACCCAGTACTTC
cdr3_aa: CASSKTRGLETQYF

j_call: TRBJ1-1
d_call: -
clone_size: -
v_call: TRBV10-3
cdr3_nt: TGTGCCATCAGCCCCTACGGGCAGGGAAGAGCTTTCTTT
cdr3_aa: CAISPYGQGRAFF

j_call: TRBJ2-1
d_call: -
clone_size: -
v_call: TRBV9
cdr3_nt: TGTGCCAGCAGCGTTGTATGGGGGGACAATGAGCAGTTCTTC
cdr3_aa: CASSVVWGDNEQFF

j_call: TRBJ2-7
d_call: -
clone_size: -
v_call: TRBV7-9
cdr3_nt: TGTGCCAGCAGCAGGACGGACACCCCCTACGAGCAGTACTTC
cdr3_aa: CASSRTDTPYEQYF

j_call: TRBJ2-7
d_call: TRBD1
clone_size: -
v_call: TRBV6-1
cdr3_nt: TGTGCCAGCAGTTCCCGCCGGGACAGATACGAGCAGTACTTC
cdr3_aa: CASSSRRDRYEQYF

j_call: TRBJ2-1
d_call: -
clone_size: few
v_call: TRBV14
cdr3_nt: TGTGCCAGCAGCCAAGGCAGGGTTACTGAGCAGTTCTTC
cdr3_aa: CASSQGRVTEQFF

j_call: TRBJ2-5
d_call: TRBD2
clone_size: -
v_call: TRBV28
cdr3_nt: TGTGCCAGCAGTTTAATGCCCGGGACTAGCGGTGGGACCCAGTACTTC
cdr3_aa: CASSLMPGTSGGTQYF

j_call: TRBJ1-2
d_call: -
clone_size: few
v_call: TRBV7-9
cdr3_nt: TGTGCCAGCAGCTTAGGCGGCAGCTATGGCTACACCTTC
cdr3_aa: CASSLGGSYGYTF

j_call: TRBJ2-7
d_call: -
clone_size: -
v_call: TRBV28
cdr3_nt: TGTGCCAGCAGCCCCGGTGGAGCCGGCGGATACGAGCAGTACTTC
cdr3_aa: CASSPGGAGGYEQYF

j_call: TRBJ2-2
d_call: TRBD2
clone_size: -
v_call: TRBV19
cdr3_nt: TGTGCCAGTACTATCGGGACTAGCGGGACCGGGGAGCTGTTTTTT
cdr3_aa: CASTIGTSGTGELFF

j_call: TRBJ2-3
d_call: -
clone_size: -
v_call: TRBV7-2
cdr3_nt: TGTGCCAGCAGCTTAGTCCCCTCTAAGCAGTATTTT
cdr3_aa: CASSLVPSKQYF

j_call: TRBJ2-1
d_call: -
clone_size: -
v_call: TRBV7-2
cdr3_nt: TGTGCCAGCAGCATACAGGCTGGCTACAATGAGCAGTTCTTC
cdr3_aa: CASSIQAGYNEQFF

j_call: TRBJ1-2
d_call: -
clone_size: -
v_call: TRBV13
cdr3_nt: TGTGCCAGCAGACGCCTCGGGGAGGCAGGGATTAACTATGGCTACACCTTC
cdr3_aa: CASRRLGEAGINYGYTF

j_call: TRBJ2-1
d_call: -
clone_size: -
v_call: TRBV21-1
cdr3_nt: TGTGCCAGCAGCAAACACTCCCGCCGAGGGCCTTACAATGAGCAGTTCTTC
cdr3_aa: CASSKHSRRGPYNEQFF

j_call: TRBJ2-1
d_call: TRBD2
clone_size: -
v_call: TRBV6-5
cdr3_nt: TGTGCCAGCAGTTACGGCGGGAGCTCCTACAATGAGCAGTTCTTC
cdr3_aa: CASSYGGSSYNEQFF